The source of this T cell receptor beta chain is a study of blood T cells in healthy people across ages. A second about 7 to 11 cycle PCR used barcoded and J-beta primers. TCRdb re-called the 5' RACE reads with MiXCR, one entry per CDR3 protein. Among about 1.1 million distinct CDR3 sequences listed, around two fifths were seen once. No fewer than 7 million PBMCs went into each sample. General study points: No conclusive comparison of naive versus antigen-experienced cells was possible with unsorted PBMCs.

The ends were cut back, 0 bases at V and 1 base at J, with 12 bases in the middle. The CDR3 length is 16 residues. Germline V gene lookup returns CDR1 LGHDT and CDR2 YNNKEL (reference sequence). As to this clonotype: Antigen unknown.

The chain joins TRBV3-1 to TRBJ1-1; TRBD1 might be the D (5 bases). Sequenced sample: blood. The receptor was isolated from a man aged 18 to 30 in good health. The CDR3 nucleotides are TGTGCCAGCAGCCAAGATCAAACAGGACGGAACACTGAAGCTTTCTTT. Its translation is CASSQDQTGRNTEAFF.